This TCR beta chain came from a study of TIL therapy for anti-PD-1-resistant metastatic lung cancer. Background on the study: Patients then received nivolumab; progressors got lymphodepletion, TIL and IL-2. Half of patients were current or former smokers. Median tumor PD-L1 proportion score was roughly 5.8%.

The immunoSEQ assay was v3. Sequencing depth was 2 million to 2.5 million read pairs for survey level, 5-6 million for deep. Using immunoSEQ multiplex PCR, the repertoire was profiled, and TCRdb retains in-frame clones only, with some absent. The table lists roughly 57,000 clones, around four fifths of them singletons. Time point noted: pre-treatment sample, taken before nivolumab and TIL therapy. The CDR3 is 15 residues long. V lost 2 bases to trimming and J lost 5 bases, with 16 bases between them. The germline V gene encodes CDR1 LNHNV and CDR2 YYDKDF (reference sequence). The sequences come from blood, collected at baseline. The source is a person between 25 and 79 years old with non-small cell lung cancer. V gene TRBV15 combines with J gene TRBJ2-7; D call uncertain. For the CDR3, the DNA is TGTGCCACCAGCAGACGTACCGGGCGCACCGACGAGCAGTACTTC. Its translation is CATSRRTGRTDEQYF.